This TCR beta chain was documented in a study of CD4+ T cells in melanoma. Trimming cost V 2 bases and J 5 bases, with 4 bases left between them. CDR1 is MGHRA, CDR2 YSYEKL, per germline. The CDR3 is 12 residues long. As for this clone: As yet, its antigen is unknown.

This table comes from immunoSEQ multiplex PCR, and its TCRdb copy is limited to in-frame clones, with some not included. The sample comprises some 13,000 clones, 70% to 80% of which are singletons, and approximately 17% rests with the top ten. Findings of the study overall: A reported correlation linked neoantigen-specific CD4+ T cells to CD8+, macrophage and B cell function. Diverse differentiation states were reported for melanoma neoantigen-specific CD4+ T cells.

This TCR derives from a human donor with melanoma. The source material was cells from a culture (not recorded whether cultured in vitro). The chain recombines TRBV4-1 with TRBJ2-1; D remains ambiguous. Here the CDR3 reads CASSQRDNEQFF. In nucleotides, the CDR3 is TGCGCCAGCAGCCAAAGAGACAATGAGCAGTTCTTC.